This TCR beta chain was obtained from a study of molecular identifiers for immune sequencing clone quantification (dated by TCRdb to 2016 to 2018). The study in broad terms: For a replicate experiment, RNA from roughly 20,000 or 100,000 naive CD8 T cells was divided into five aliquots, and four of the five aliquots were sequenced. This methods study benchmarked molecular-identifier clustering-based TCR repertoire sequencing (MIDCIRS) and TCR RNA copy counting, using CD8 T cells to do so. General findings and caveats noted by the study authors: Spiked-in Jurkat TCR RNA (approximately 10 copies' worth), which is not part of the donor repertoire, was contained in the naive libraries. Spiked-in Jurkat TCR RNA equivalent to a single cell was reported to be detectable even among approximately 1.1 million naive CD8 T cells. In CMV-specific effector cells, clones with more than 20 RNA copies contained over 97% of molecules, whereas in naive cells such clones contained under 1% of molecules. About 3 recovered TCR RNA copies per cell were obtained by modeling, versus about 10 by digital PCR, implying a capture efficiency of 25% to 30%. Highly expanded clone sizes could be underestimated if identical TCR molecules share a barcode. When barcode sub-clustering was omitted, TCR diversity was inflated by chimeric consensus sequences, with chimeras reaching as high as 47%.

Based on the germline V gene (reference sequence), the CDR1 and CDR2 sequences are MNHNY and SVGAGI. From cysteine to phenylalanine, the CDR3 is 14 amino acids long. The entry retains the CDR3 DNA only, 42 bases that are in frame from base 1. At the junction V is shortened by 8 bases and J by 11 bases, with 23 bases in between. Naive CD8 T cell libraries were made from roughly 21,000 to 960,000 sorted cells using 10%, 30% or 50% of purified RNA. On a BD FACSAria II, naive CD8 T cells were FACS-sorted as CD8+CD4-CCR7+CD45RA+ and collected into RLT Plus buffer. To test detection sensitivity, Jurkat RNA equal to 10 or so TCR copies was added to samples of 20,000-1,000,000 naive CD8 T cells. CD8 T cells were enriched using RosetteSep CD8+ T Cell Enrichment Cocktail and Ficoll-Paque, and the enriched cells then underwent ACK red cell lysis. About this clonotype: What antigen it recognizes has not been identified. No much larger clone is present one base from it, and per-base qualities are unavailable.

Receptor libraries were prepared by PCR. TCRdb records NextSeq 500 as the sequencer. Bulk TCR libraries were prepared as previously described, using TCR primers listed in Table S5. Total RNA was purified with the Qiagen AllPrep DNA/RNA kit. Reads from multiple sequencing runs of the same library were pooled before analysis. As for how the authors treated the data: Reads were retained only if an exact TCR constant sequence was present, and the retained reads were trimmed to 150 nt and grouped according to their 12-nt molecular barcodes. Reads in each barcode group were sub-clustered using a 15% Levenshtein threshold, and a quality-weighted consensus sequence was built for each RNA molecule. Non-functional sequences were removed, as were lower-count sequences one edit away from another. Based on a fit of two negative binomial distributions, barcode sub-clusters having less than 20% of the maximum read count were discarded. TCRdb applied fastp at Q25 and MiXCR to the public reads, then kept only in-frame beta chains. Each entry is one CDR3 protein sequence, shown with its most common DNA and genes. These V and J calls derive from TCRdb rather than the authors' analysis. The sample records nearly 650,000 distinct CDR3 sequences, over 25% of which are singletons. About 0.81% of the sample comes from the top ten.

This sequence originates from a human donor in good health. Some libraries in this study had Jurkat cell RNA spiked in. In this chain, TRBV6-6 is recombined with TRBJ2-3, and possibly TRBD2, on 7 matching bases. Sequenced material: naive CD8+ T cells from blood, with Jurkat cell RNA spiked in. This specimen's cell subset or site label, interpreted: FACS-sorted CD8+CD4-CCR7+CD45RA+ naive T cells. The nucleotide sequence reads TGTGCCAGCTCCCGAAGCGGGGACACAGGTGGGCAGTATTTT. Its protein is CASSRSGDTGGQYF.